The present T cell receptor (beta chain) was sequenced within a study of T cell responses to AZD1222 COVID-19 vaccine (dated by TCRdb to 2020 to 2023). About the investigation overall: TCR sequencing covered some 240 trial participants: approximately 200 given two doses of AZD1222 and about 26 given two doses of MenACWY control vaccine. Trial participants were enrolled by age into 18-55, 56-69 and 70-plus year subgroups, with roughly 160, 29 and 62 TCR-sequenced participants respectively.

The CDR3 regions of human TCRbeta chains were subjected to immunosequencing. For the original study's pipeline: TCRs in the repertoires were matched against a reference library of SARS-CoV-2-specific TCRs that had been generated with the MIRA antigen-specificity platform. Breadth was defined as the fraction of unique TCRs that were SARS-CoV-2-associated. Depth was defined as the fraction of total T cells that were SARS-CoV-2-associated. Using the MIRA data, each spike-specific TCR was assigned both to the spike region to which the TCR was reactive and to a CD4 or CD8 class. Log10-transformed breadth and depth values were compared by one-way ANOVA with Sidak's multiple comparisons tests. Entries here come from immuneACCESS through TCRdb and include only in-frame sequences with V and J called. Some clones fail to appear in such tables; in the studies checked, an unresolved V gene covers under half of the shortfall, and the cause of the remainder is unknown. The DNA was the basis for D and trimming; V, J and clone size are from that table. This sample comprises 150,000 or so clones, more than 85% of them detected only once. The ten biggest clones cover around 1.3% of the sample.

Cut back by 5 bases and 4 bases, the V and J ends lie 14 bases apart. The CDR3 contains 14 residues, cysteine and phenylalanine counted. Solely the CDR3 DNA is kept, with 42 bases framed from the first base. CDR1 and CDR2 are drawn from the germline V gene: MDHEN, SYDVKM. Only one count was recorded for this clone. Its target antigen remains unknown. No base quality information exists; no much larger clone differs at one position. Additional DNA sequences in this sample encode the identical CDR3. The research as a whole found: Because no day 14 peak-response samples were available, repertoires were characterized only after the peak T cell response. The 56-69-year group was small, and its depth increase did not reach significance, likely because of low power. Conclusions about previously exposed vaccinees are limited because only six or seven AZD1222 recipients were SARS-CoV-2 seropositive at baseline. A significant rise in spike-specific TCR breadth and depth was observed after two AZD1222 doses relative to day 0 and relative to MenACWY recipients. Reportedly, almost half of the unique spike-specific TCRs recognized epitopes lying outside the regions that are mutated in the B.1.351 and B.1.1.7 variants. Participants were mostly white British, with more females than males. The authors suggested clonal diversity may have been underestimated. The vaccine-associated CD4 TCRs covered the entire spike protein, and the dominant responses fell in regions 160-218 and 743-854.

Explained via the paper, the time point label denotes: about 28 days (+/-7) after the second vaccine dose. Because spike-specific TCR depth and breadth did not differ between the two schedules, AZD1222 recipients who got a second dose at roughly 4 weeks were pooled with those who got a second dose at roughly 12 weeks. Vaccinee samples were obtained from the UK trials COV001 and COV002, which included a single-blind randomized controlled phase 2/3 trial of AZD1222 (ChAdOx1 nCoV-19) in healthy adults. For TCRbeta chain sequencing, PBMC samples were collected from trial participants at day 0 and at day 28 after the second dose.

The V gene is TRBV28 and the J gene is TRBJ1-2; TRBD1 is a weak D gene call, 6 bases matching. Sequenced here: peripheral blood, sampled 28 days after the second AZD1222 dose. This sequence originates from an adult who received the AZD1222 COVID-19 vaccine. The nucleotide sequence reads TGTGCCAGCAGTCTCCCAGGACAGTTCTATGGCTACACCTTC. Its translation is CASSLPGQFYGYTF.